This TCR beta chain was sequenced in a study of T cell responses to AZD1222 COVID-19 vaccine. Germline lookup yields CDR1 MNHNY and CDR2 SVGAGI (reference sequence). After removal of 6 bases from V and 4 bases from J, the junction contained 9 bases not matched to a gene. The CDR3 contains 15 residues. Profiled with immunoSEQ multiplex PCR; TCRdb holds only in-frame clones, not every one. This table has about 120,000 clones, 85% to 90% appearing once. The chain carries TRBV6-6 and TRBJ1-1; 9 bases are shared with TRBD1. The material sequenced was peripheral blood, taken 28 days after the second AZD1222 dose. This clonotype originated in an adult who received the AZD1222 COVID-19 vaccine. CDR3: CASRITPTGGTEAFF. CDR3 sequence (DNA): TGTGCCAGCAGAATAACCCCGACAGGGGGCACTGAAGCTTTCTTT.